The entry below describes one TCR beta chain. This CDR3 contains 13 residues. CDR1 and CDR2 (germline): MNHEY, SVGAGI. The V end lost 7 bases, the J end lost 7 bases, and 13 bases lay between the germline ends. This record comes from a study of CD8+ T cells in alopecia areata. The authors extracted RNA and reverse transcribed it into cDNA as the sequencing template. Sequencing used immunoSEQ multiplex PCR; TCRdb keeps in-frame clones, though not all of them. The sample has 100,000 to 150,000 clones, around 60% seen once; the top ten hold less than 5.5%. The material sequenced was CD4+ T cells sorted from blood, taken at week 0. The sequence was obtained from a human donor with alopecia areata. The chain has TRBV6-5 and TRBJ2-2, with D perhaps assigned TRBD1 or TRBD2 (5 bases each). The CDR3 spells CASTHGASGELFF. CDR3 DNA: TGTGCCAGCACCCACGGGGCTAGCGGGGAGCTGTTTTTT.